This T cell receptor (beta chain) derives from a study of shared clonotypes between healthy human individuals. In the original workflow: Owing to the provision of junction-only sequences devoid of quality scores by immunoSEQ, filtering differed. Repertoires were generated with immunoSEQ multiplex PCR, while TCRdb's copy carries only in-frame clones and drops some. V and J calls and clone size are given by that table; D and trimming were obtained from the DNA. The sample contains hundreds of thousands of clones, around 74% of which appear only once. Between the trimmed V and J ends, which lost 0 bases and 2 bases, there was a span of 14 bases. There are 16 residues in the CDR3. CDR1 SGDLS and CDR2 YYNGEE come from the germline V gene. Adults of Caucasian background living in Nashville, Tennessee made up all donors.

Input material: memory CD4+ T cells sorted from blood. The subset denotes: CD45RA-negative fraction. The source is a woman aged 30 to 39 in good health. The rearrangement links TRBV9 to TRBJ1-2, with unresolved D. The CDR3 spells CASSVAPTTANYGYTF. The CDR3 coding sequence is TGTGCCAGCAGCGTAGCTCCCACCACAGCCAACTATGGCTACACCTTC.